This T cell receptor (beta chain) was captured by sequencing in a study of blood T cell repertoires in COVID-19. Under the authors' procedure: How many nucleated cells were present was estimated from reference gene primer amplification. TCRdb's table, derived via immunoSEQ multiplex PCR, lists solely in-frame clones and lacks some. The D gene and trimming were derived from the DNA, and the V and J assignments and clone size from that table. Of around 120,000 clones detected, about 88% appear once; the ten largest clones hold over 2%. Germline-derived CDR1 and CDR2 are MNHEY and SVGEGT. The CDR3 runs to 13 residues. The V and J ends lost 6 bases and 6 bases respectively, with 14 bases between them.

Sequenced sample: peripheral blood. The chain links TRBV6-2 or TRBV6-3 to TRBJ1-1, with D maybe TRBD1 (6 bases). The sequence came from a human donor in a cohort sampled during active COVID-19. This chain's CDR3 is CASSESGDPEAFF. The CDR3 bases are TGTGCCAGCAGCGAATCAGGGGATCCTGAAGCTTTCTTT.